These 19 T cell receptor beta chains were all obtained from the same sample, sequenced in a study of cytomegalovirus exposure and HLA in healthy donors. Use of 60 Vbeta and 13 Jbeta primers characterized the PCR. Clones were sequenced by immunoSEQ multiplex PCR, and TCRdb holds only the in-frame ones, with some missing. This sample has 75,000 to 100,000 clones, with 80% found just once. The source material was PBMCs. Receptor source: a man aged 30 to 45 in good health and CMV-seronegative.

V is TRBV6-6 and J is TRBJ2-7; 8 bases map to TRBD1. V dropped 5 bases and J dropped 9; count of bases not matched to a gene: 12. Germline CDR1 and CDR2: MNHNY and SVGAGI (reference sequence). The CDR3 runs 14 residues. The CDR3, as DNA: TGTGCCAGCAGTACCCAAGGGACAGGCCTAGTGCAGTACTTC. This codes for CASSTQGTGLVQYF.

This clone came up once. The V and J genes are TRBV7-2 and TRBJ1-2; D is possibly TRBD1 (5 bases). This CDR3 region has 14 residues. Per germline, CDR1 SGHTA and CDR2 FQGNSA. V lost 5 bases, J lost 4 bases, and 14 bases lay in between. The CDR3 nucleotides read TGTGCCAGCAGCCCAAAGGACACATTCTATGGCTACACCTTC. Its protein product is CASSPKDTFYGYTF.

This clone showed up just once. A junction boundary mismatches the germline segment, possibly from a read error. The chain links TRBV7-9 to TRBJ2-2, with D possibly TRBD2 on 5 matching bases. This CDR3 is built from 12 residues. Germline V CDR1 and CDR2: SEHNR, FQNEAQ (reference sequence). CDR3 nucleotides: TGTTCCAGCAGCCCCGGGGTCGGGGAGCTGTTTTTT. Its translation is CSSSPGVGELFF.

The table lists this clone with a few counts. The chain has TRBV7-6 and TRBJ2-7; 8 positions agree with TRBD2. CDR1 is SGHVS and CDR2 is FNYEAQ in the germline V gene. This CDR3 is 16 amino acids long. Trimming took 1 base from V and 6 from J; bases not matched to a gene: 11. CDR3 residues: CASSLVGASGPGEQYF. Written as DNA, the CDR3 is TGTGCCAGCAGCTTAGTAGGGGCTAGCGGGCCCGGCGAGCAGTACTTC. Using reference TRBV7-6 and TRBJ2-7 for the parts outside the CDR3, the full variable domain is GAGVSQSPRYKVTKRGQDVALRCDPISGHVSLYWYRQALGQGPEFLTYFNYEAQQDKSGLPNDRFSAERPEGSISTLTIQRTEQRDSAMYRCASSLVGASGPGEQYFGPGTRLTVT.

The chain joins TRBV27 to TRBJ1-5; TRBD1 might be the D (5 bases). The ends were cut back, 4 bases at V and 2 bases at J, with 9 bases in the middle. CDR3 length equals 14 residues. Germline lookup yields CDR1 MNHEY and CDR2 SMNVEV (reference sequence). The CDR3 is CASSSDSGNQPQHF. CDR3 nucleotide sequence: TGTGCCAGCAGTTCAGACAGTGGCAATCAGCCCCAGCATTTT.

The rearrangement links TRBV6-5 to TRBJ2-4; TRBD2 is a possible D gene (7 bases). Trimming took 8 bases from V and 8 from J, leaving 16 bases between them. Per germline, CDR1 MNHEY and CDR2 SVGAGI. The CDR3 is 13 amino acids. CDR3 loop: CASRRGGRDIQYF. CDR3 DNA: TGTGCCAGCCGGAGGGGGGGCCGGGACATTCAGTACTTC.

V usage is TRBV5-1 and J usage is TRBJ2-1; 7 nucleotides line up with TRBD1. Unmatched junction bases numbered 11, after V lost 4 bases and J lost 7 bases. CDR3 length: 15 amino acids. Germline V CDR1 and CDR2: SGHRS, YFSETQ. The CDR3 spells CASSNPETGTNEQFF. CDR3 nucleotides: TGCGCCAGCAGCAACCCCGAGACAGGGACGAATGAGCAGTTCTTC.

V is TRBV5-1 and J is TRBJ2-3; possibly TRBD2 for D (5 bases). The V and J ends lost 5 bases and 2 bases respectively, with 15 bases between them. The germline V gene has CDR1 SGHRS and CDR2 YFSETQ. This CDR3 has 15 amino acids. The chain's CDR3 is CASSRSGVYTDTQYF. DNA of the CDR3: TGCGCCAGCAGTAGAAGCGGAGTCTACACAGATACGCAGTATTTT.

This sequence joins TRBV6-4 and TRBJ1-2; D is possibly TRBD1 (5 bases). V dropped 2 bases and J dropped 5 bases, with 6 bases sitting between them. Per the germline V gene, CDR1 is MRHNA and CDR2 is SNTAGT. The length of the CDR3 is 12 residues. The CDR3 sequence is CASSDGGYGYTF. The CDR3 nucleotides read TGTGCCAGCAGTGACGGGGGGTATGGCTACACCTTC.

This chain connects TRBV9 to TRBJ2-7; possibly TRBD2 for D (5 bases). The CDR3 consists of 14 residues. The ends were cut back, 0 bases at V and 2 bases at J, with 9 bases in the middle. Germline CDR1 is SGDLS and CDR2 is YYNGEE. CDR3 bases: TGTGCCAGCAGCGTAGCGGACGGGACCTACGAGCAGTACTTC. Its protein product is CASSVADGTYEQYF.

The V call is TRBV5-1, the J call TRBJ2-2, with TRBD2 identical over 12 bases. Trimming at V came to 3 bases and at J to 4 bases, leaving 10 bases not matched to a gene. This CDR3 has 18 residues. Germline-derived CDR1 and CDR2 are SGHRS and YFSETQ. CDR3 residues: CASSSPILAGGLTGELFF. CDR3 bases: TGCGCCAGCAGCTCACCGATTCTAGCGGGGGGGCTCACCGGGGAGCTGTTTTTT.

This clone was observed a handful of times. The chain links TRBV4-2 to TRBJ2-7, with D perhaps matching TRBD2 (7 bases). Trimming left V 1 base short and J 1 base short, with 23 bases between. Germline V gives CDR1 LGHNA, CDR2 YNFKEQ. This CDR3 has 19 amino acids. The CDR3 protein is CASSQGGLLGGGLSYEQYF. The DNA for the CDR3 is TGTGCCAGCAGCCAAGGTGGCCTGCTAGGGGGGGGCTTATCCTACGAGCAGTACTTC.

The chain is built from TRBV7-8 and TRBJ1-3; D possibly corresponds to TRBD1 (6 bases). V was pared by 3 bases and J by 2 bases, with 8 bases between. The CDR3 contains 14 residues. The germline CDR1 and CDR2 sequences are SGHVS and FQNEAQ. Here the CDR3 reads CASSFRGAGNTIYF. The CDR3 nucleotides are TGTGCCAGCAGCTTCAGGGGTGCTGGAAACACCATATATTTT.

This chain links TRBV2 with TRBJ2-3; a weak D match, TRBD2 (6 bases). Germline V lookup: CDR1 SNHLY, CDR2 FYNNEI. The V end lost 4 bases, the J end lost 2 bases, and 19 bases lay between the germline ends. The CDR3 extends over 17 amino acids. CDR3 nucleotide sequence: TGTGCCAGCAGTGCGGGAGAAGTACTCCGGACCACAGATACGCAGTATTTT. Protein product: CASSAGEVLRTTDTQYF.

The chain carries TRBV30 and TRBJ2-7; 7 positions agree with TRBD1. Germline assignment: CDR1 GTSNPN and CDR2 SVGIG (reference sequence). The V and J ends lost 0 bases and 1 base, in that order; junction bases with no gene match: 12. The CDR3 spans 17 residues. CDR3 DNA sequence: TGTGCCTGGAGTGTATTTCGTCGACAGGGAAGTTCCTACGAGCAGTACTTC. As protein: CAWSVFRRQGSSYEQYF.

This chain joins TRBV18 and TRBJ2-7; no firm D call. In germline, CDR1 is KGHSH, CDR2 LQKENI. The CDR3 has 14 residues. V was trimmed by 5 bases and J by 5 bases, leaving 16 bases between them. CDR3 bases: TGTGCCAGCTCATCAACCTCCGGTCTGGACGAGCAGTACTTC. Translation gives CASSSTSGLDEQYF.

This chain joins TRBV7-2 and TRBJ1-5, with 8 nucleotides matching TRBD1. This CDR3 has 14 residues. Germline V gene lookup returns CDR1 SGHTA and CDR2 FQGNSA. J lost 7 bases, V lost 2 bases, and 4 bases had no gene match. CDR3 nucleotide sequence: TGTGCCAGCAGCTTATCAGGGGGCGGCCAGCCCCAGCATTTT. It specifies CASSLSGGGQPQHF.

The genes are TRBV5-1 and TRBJ1-1, with D possibly matching TRBD1 (5 bases). V gave up 3 bases and J gave up 1 base, with 16 bases separating them. CDR3 size: 16 residues. The germline V gene encodes CDR1 SGHRS and CDR2 YFSETQ. CDR3 bases: TGCGCCAGCAGCTCTGTGGGCGGACAAAGGAACACTGAAGCTTTCTTT. Its translation: CASSSVGGQRNTEAFF.

The J gene is TRBJ1-1, the V gene TRBV27, with 7 bases aligning to TRBD1. V gave up 6 bases and J gave up 0 bases; unmatched junction bases: 16. The CDR3 is made up of 18 amino acids. Germline values: CDR1 MNHEY, CDR2 SMNVEV (reference sequence). The CDR3 DNA reads as TGTGCCAGCAGGTACAGGGGACTCCTAGGTCCCTTGAACACTGAAGCTTTCTTT. Its translation: CASRYRGLLGPLNTEAFF.